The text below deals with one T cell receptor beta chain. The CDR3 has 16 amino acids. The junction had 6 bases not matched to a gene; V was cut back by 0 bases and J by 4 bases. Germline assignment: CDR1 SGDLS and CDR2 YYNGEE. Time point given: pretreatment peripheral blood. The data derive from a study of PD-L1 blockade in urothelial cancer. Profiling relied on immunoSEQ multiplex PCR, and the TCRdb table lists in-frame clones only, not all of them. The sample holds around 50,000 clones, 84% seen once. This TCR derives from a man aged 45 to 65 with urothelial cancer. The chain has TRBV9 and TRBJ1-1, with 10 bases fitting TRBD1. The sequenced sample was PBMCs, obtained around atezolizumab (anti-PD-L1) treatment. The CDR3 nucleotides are TGTGCCAGCAGCGTAGGGGGCGGACAGGGGGGCACTGAAGCTTTCTTT. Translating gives CASSVGGGQGGTEAFF.